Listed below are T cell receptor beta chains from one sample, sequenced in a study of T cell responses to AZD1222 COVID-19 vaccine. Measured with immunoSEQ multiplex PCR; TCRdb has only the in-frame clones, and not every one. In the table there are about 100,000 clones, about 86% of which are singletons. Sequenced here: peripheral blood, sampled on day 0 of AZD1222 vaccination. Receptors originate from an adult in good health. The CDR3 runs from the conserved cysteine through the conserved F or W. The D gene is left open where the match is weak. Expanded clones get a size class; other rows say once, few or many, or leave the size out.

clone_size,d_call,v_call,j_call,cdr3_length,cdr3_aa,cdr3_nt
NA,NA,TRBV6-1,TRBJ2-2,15,CASSEDISGLGELFF,TGTGCCAGCAGTGAAGATATCTCAGGGCTCGGGGAGCTGTTTTTT
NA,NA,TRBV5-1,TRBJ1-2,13,CASSSTANYGYTF,TGCGCCAGCAGCTCGACAGCTAACTATGGCTACACCTTC
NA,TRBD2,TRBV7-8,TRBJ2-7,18,CASSSVGLAGGISYEQYF,TGTGCCAGCAGCTCCGTGGGGCTAGCGGGAGGAATCTCCTACGAGCAGTACTTC
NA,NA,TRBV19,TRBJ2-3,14,CASSSTRSTDTQYF,TGTGCCAGTAGTTCAACTAGAAGCACAGATACGCAGTATTTT
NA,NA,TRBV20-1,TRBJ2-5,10,CSAVAPLRYF,TGCAGTGCGGTTGCCCCCCTCAGGTACTTC
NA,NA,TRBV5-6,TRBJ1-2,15,CASSLPPGGAEGYTF,TGTGCCAGCAGCCTCCCACCGGGGGGCGCGGAGGGCTACACCTTC
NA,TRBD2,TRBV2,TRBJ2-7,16,CASKADSGGGSYEQYF,TGTGCCAGTAAAGCGGATAGCGGGGGGGGCTCCTACGAGCAGTACTTC
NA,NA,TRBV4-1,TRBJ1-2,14,CASSQDEGVGGNTF,TGCGCCAGCAGCCAAGATGAGGGGGTCGGTGGGAACACCTTC
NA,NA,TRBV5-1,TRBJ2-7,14,CASSLGGTNYEQYF,TGCGCCAGCAGCTTGGGGGGGACAAATTACGAGCAGTACTTC
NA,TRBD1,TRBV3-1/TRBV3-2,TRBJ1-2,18,CASSQDPRYRGCNYGYTF,TGTGCCAGCAGCCAAGATCCGCGTTACAGGGGGTGCAACTATGGCTACACCTTC
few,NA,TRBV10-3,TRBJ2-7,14,CAIRRQKSGYEQYF,TGTGCCATACGACGACAAAAAAGCGGCTACGAGCAGTACTTC
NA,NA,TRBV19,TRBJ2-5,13,CASSYLDGETQYF,TGTGCCAGTAGTTACCTAGATGGAGAGACCCAGTACTTC
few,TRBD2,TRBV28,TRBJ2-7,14,CASSTWTSGSEQYF,TGTGCCAGCAGTACCTGGACTAGCGGGAGCGAGCAGTACTTC
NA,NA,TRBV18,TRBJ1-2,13,CASSLQGNYGYTF,TGTGCCAGCTCACTTCAGGGGAACTATGGCTACACCTTC
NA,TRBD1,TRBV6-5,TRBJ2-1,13,CASQGAVYNEQFF,TGTGCCAGTCAGGGGGCGGTATACAATGAGCAGTTCTTC
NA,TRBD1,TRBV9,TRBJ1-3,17,CASSVEARQGSGNTIYF,TGTGCCAGCAGCGTAGAAGCGCGACAGGGATCCGGAAACACCATATATTTT
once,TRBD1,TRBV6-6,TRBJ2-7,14,CASSTGTGFYEQYF,TGTGCCAGCAGTACCGGGACAGGGTTTTACGAGCAGTACTTC
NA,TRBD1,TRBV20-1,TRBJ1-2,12,CSASGQAWGYTF,TGCAGTGCTAGTGGACAGGCGTGGGGCTACACCTTC
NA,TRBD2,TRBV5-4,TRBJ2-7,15,CASSSGGGGYYEQYF,TGTGCCAGCAGCTCGGGCGGGGGGGGATACTACGAGCAGTACTTC
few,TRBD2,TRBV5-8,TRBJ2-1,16,CASSPESGTYDNEQFF,TGTGCCAGCAGCCCCGAGAGCGGGACCTACGACAATGAGCAGTTCTTC
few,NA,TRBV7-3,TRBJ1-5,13,CASSLDDNQPQHF,TGTGCCAGCAGCTTAGATGACAATCAGCCCCAGCATTTT
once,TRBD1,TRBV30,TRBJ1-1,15,CASYTGAFINTEAFF,TGTGCCTCCTATACAGGGGCCTTTATCAACACTGAAGCTTTCTTT
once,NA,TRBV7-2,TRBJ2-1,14,CASSLERSYNEQFF,TGTGCCAGCAGCTTGGAACGCTCCTACAATGAGCAGTTCTTC
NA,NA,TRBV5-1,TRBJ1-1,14,CASSLSPENTEAFF,TGCGCCAGCAGCTTGAGTCCTGAGAACACTGAAGCTTTCTTT
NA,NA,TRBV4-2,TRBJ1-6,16,CASSQEIGLRDSPLHF,TGTGCCAGCAGCCAAGAAATCGGACTCCGGGATTCACCCCTCCACTTT
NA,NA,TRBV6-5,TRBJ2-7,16,CASSYSVPSGDYEQYF,TGTGCCAGCAGTTACTCGGTGCCGTCCGGGGACTACGAGCAGTACTTC
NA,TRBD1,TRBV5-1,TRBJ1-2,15,CATSETGTGRYGYTF,TGCGCCACCTCCGAAACCGGGACAGGGCGCTATGGCTACACCTTC
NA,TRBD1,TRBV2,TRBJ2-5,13,CASSRDRQETQYF,TGTGCCAGCAGCCGGGACAGACAAGAGACCCAGTACTTC
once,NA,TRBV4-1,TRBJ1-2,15,CASSQDWSLDYGYTF,TGCGCCAGCAGCCAAGATTGGAGCCTAGACTATGGCTACACCTTC
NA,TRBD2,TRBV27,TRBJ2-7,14,CASSRSGRGHEQYF,TGTGCCAGCAGCCGGAGCGGGAGGGGCCACGAGCAGTACTTC
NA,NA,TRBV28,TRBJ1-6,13,CASSFQGNSPLHF,TGTGCCAGCAGTTTTCAAGGCAATTCACCCCTCCACTTT
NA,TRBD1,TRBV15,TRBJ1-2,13,CATSRIQGVGYTF,TGTGCCACCAGCAGAATACAGGGGGTTGGCTACACCTTC
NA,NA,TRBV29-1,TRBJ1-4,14,CSVTGTTVSEKLFF,TGCAGCGTCACAGGGACTACCGTATCCGAAAAACTGTTTTTT
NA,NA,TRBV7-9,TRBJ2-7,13,CASSLTSGYEQYF,TGTGCCAGCAGCTTAACTTCAGGCTACGAGCAGTACTTC
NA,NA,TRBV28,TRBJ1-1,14,CASSTWQSNTEAFF,TGTGCCAGCAGTACGTGGCAGAGCAACACTGAAGCTTTCTTT
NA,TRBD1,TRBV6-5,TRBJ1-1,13,CASCPRGLTEAFF,TGTGCCAGCTGTCCAAGGGGGCTCACTGAAGCTTTCTTT
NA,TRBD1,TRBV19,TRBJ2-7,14,CASTPWTGAGEQYF,TGTGCCAGTACCCCGTGGACAGGGGCGGGCGAGCAGTACTTC
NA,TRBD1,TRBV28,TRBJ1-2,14,CASTDRGQVDGYTF,TGTGCCAGCACCGACAGGGGGCAGGTCGATGGCTACACCTTC
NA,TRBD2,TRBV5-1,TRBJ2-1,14,CASSSGLDSAEQFF,TGCGCCAGCAGCTCGGGACTAGATTCGGCCGAGCAGTTCTTC
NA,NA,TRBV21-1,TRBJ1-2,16,CASSKVPTPPRCGYTF,TGTGCCAGCAGCAAAGTCCCAACTCCCCCAAGGTGTGGCTACACCTTC
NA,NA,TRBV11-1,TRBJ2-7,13,CASSSDRTYEQYF,TGTGCCAGCAGCTCGGACAGAACCTACGAGCAGTACTTC
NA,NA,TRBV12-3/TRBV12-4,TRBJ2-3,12,CASSSSIDTQYF,TGTGCCAGCAGTTCCAGTATAGATACGCAGTATTTT
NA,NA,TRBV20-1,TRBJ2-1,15,CSASMVGIRYNEQFF,TGCAGTGCTAGTATGGTCGGCATCAGGTACAATGAGCAGTTCTTC
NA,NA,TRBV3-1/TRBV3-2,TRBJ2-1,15,CASSLGGNSYNEQFF,TGTGCCAGCAGCCTCGGCGGAAACTCCTACAATGAGCAGTTCTTC
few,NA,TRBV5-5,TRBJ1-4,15,CASSLGFATNEKLFF,TGTGCCAGCAGCTTGGGGTTCGCAACTAATGAAAAACTGTTTTTT
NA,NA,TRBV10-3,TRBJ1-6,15,CAISESGHLNSPLHF,TGTGCCATCAGTGAGTCCGGACACCTCAATTCACCCCTCCACTTT
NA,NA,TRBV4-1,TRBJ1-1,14,CASSQHRMNTEAFF,TGCGCCAGCAGCCAGCACCGCATGAACACTGAAGCTTTCTTT
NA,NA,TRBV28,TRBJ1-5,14,CASSSHGEGQPQHF,TGTGCCAGCAGTTCCCACGGGGAGGGTCAGCCCCAGCATTTT
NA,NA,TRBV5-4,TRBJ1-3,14,CASSLGLSGNTIYF,TGTGCCAGCAGCTTGGGCCTATCTGGAAACACCATATATTTT
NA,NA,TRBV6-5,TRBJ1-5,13,CASSGGMDQPQHF,TGTGCCAGCAGCGGGGGGATGGATCAGCCCCAGCATTTT
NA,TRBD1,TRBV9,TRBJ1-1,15,CASSPRQGSNTEAFF,TGTGCCAGCAGCCCCCGACAGGGATCGAACACTGAAGCTTTCTTT